The rows below give T cell receptor beta chains drawn from one sample of a study of T cell changes during pregnancy in multiple sclerosis. Clones were read by immunoSEQ multiplex PCR, and TCRdb kept only the in-frame ones, dropping some. The sample carries around 130,000 clones, roughly 95% recorded once. The sequenced sample was peripheral blood, obtained after pregnancy. The receptors derive from a female donor with multiple sclerosis, enrolled in a pregnancy study. Both conserved end residues are part of each CDR3. Each record gives: clone size, D gene, V gene, J gene, CDR3 protein, CDR3 DNA. D genes are given only for firm matches. Clone size is shown for a subset of rows, as once, few, many or a class of expanded clone.

clone_size: NA
d_call: NA
v_call: TRBV7-2
j_call: TRBJ1-2
cdr3_aa: CASSLEQALYGYTF
cdr3_nt: TGTGCCAGCAGCTTAGAACAGGCTCTCTATGGCTACACCTTC

clone_size: NA
d_call: TRBD2
v_call: TRBV28
j_call: TRBJ2-3
cdr3_aa: CASLSSGSTDTQYF
cdr3_nt: TGTGCCAGCCTGTCTAGCGGGAGCACAGATACGCAGTATTTT

clone_size: NA
d_call: NA
v_call: TRBV9
j_call: TRBJ1-2
cdr3_aa: CASRGGTVDGYTF
cdr3_nt: TGTGCCAGCAGGGGGGGGACCGTCGATGGCTACACCTTC

clone_size: NA
d_call: NA
v_call: TRBV18
j_call: TRBJ1-3
cdr3_aa: CASSSLDSLSGNTIYF
cdr3_nt: TGTGCCAGCTCCTCATTGGACAGCCTCTCTGGAAACACCATATATTTT

clone_size: NA
d_call: TRBD2
v_call: TRBV2
j_call: TRBJ2-3
cdr3_aa: CASSEQLAGDWGTQYF
cdr3_nt: TGTGCCAGCAGTGAACAACTAGCGGGAGATTGGGGTACGCAGTATTTT

clone_size: once
d_call: TRBD1
v_call: TRBV6-6
j_call: TRBJ2-5
cdr3_aa: CASGDRGRETQYF
cdr3_nt: TGTGCCAGCGGGGACAGGGGTCGAGAGACCCAGTACTTC

clone_size: NA
d_call: NA
v_call: TRBV30
j_call: TRBJ1-5
cdr3_aa: CAWRQGGNQPQHF
cdr3_nt: TGTGCCTGGCGTCAAGGGGGTAATCAGCCCCAGCATTTT

clone_size: NA
d_call: TRBD1
v_call: TRBV28
j_call: TRBJ1-4
cdr3_aa: CASSLRGQSNEKLFF
cdr3_nt: TGTGCCAGCAGTTTAAGGGGACAGTCAAATGAAAAACTGTTTTTT

clone_size: NA
d_call: NA
v_call: TRBV27
j_call: TRBJ2-6
cdr3_aa: CASCLLPIVSGANVLTF
cdr3_nt: TGTGCCAGCTGCCTTCTACCAATAGTCTCTGGGGCCAACGTCCTGACTTTC

clone_size: NA
d_call: NA
v_call: TRBV9
j_call: TRBJ2-3
cdr3_aa: CASSVGWGRDTQYF
cdr3_nt: TGTGCCAGCAGCGTAGGGTGGGGGCGGGATACGCAGTATTTT

clone_size: NA
d_call: TRBD1
v_call: TRBV7-3
j_call: TRBJ1-1
cdr3_aa: CASSLQGGEAFF
cdr3_nt: TGTGCCAGCAGCTTACAGGGGGGTGAAGCTTTCTTT

clone_size: NA
d_call: TRBD2
v_call: TRBV9
j_call: TRBJ2-2
cdr3_aa: CASRKALAGSDTGELFF
cdr3_nt: TGTGCCAGCAGAAAAGCACTAGCGGGATCTGACACCGGGGAGCTGTTTTTT

clone_size: NA
d_call: NA
v_call: TRBV29-1
j_call: TRBJ2-7
cdr3_aa: CSVGFRYEQYF
cdr3_nt: TGCAGCGTTGGGTTTCGGTACGAGCAGTACTTC

clone_size: NA
d_call: NA
v_call: TRBV7-6
j_call: TRBJ2-3
cdr3_aa: CASSTFLGVPDTQYF
cdr3_nt: TGTGCCAGCAGCACCTTTCTAGGGGTCCCAGATACGCAGTATTTT

clone_size: NA
d_call: NA
v_call: TRBV5-1
j_call: TRBJ2-7
cdr3_aa: CASSLDVGGAVSYEQYF
cdr3_nt: TGCGCCAGCAGCTTGGATGTTGGGGGGGCAGTTTCCTACGAGCAGTACTTC

clone_size: few
d_call: NA
v_call: TRBV2
j_call: TRBJ1-1
cdr3_aa: CASSDRGLNTEAFF
cdr3_nt: TGTGCCAGCAGTGACAGGGGATTGAACACTGAAGCTTTCTTT

clone_size: NA
d_call: NA
v_call: TRBV6-5
j_call: TRBJ2-7
cdr3_aa: CASSYSWSQKYEQYF
cdr3_nt: TGTGCCAGCAGTTACTCGTGGTCACAGAAATACGAGCAGTACTTC

clone_size: NA
d_call: NA
v_call: TRBV28
j_call: TRBJ2-7
cdr3_aa: CASSSTASPTGLYEQYF
cdr3_nt: TGTGCCAGCAGTTCCACGGCCTCCCCGACGGGACTCTACGAGCAGTACTTC

clone_size: NA
d_call: NA
v_call: TRBV27
j_call: TRBJ1-5
cdr3_aa: CASSLSSNQPQHF
cdr3_nt: TGTGCCAGCAGTTTATCGTCTAATCAGCCCCAGCATTTT

clone_size: NA
d_call: TRBD2
v_call: TRBV19
j_call: TRBJ2-3
cdr3_aa: CASSIGLAGTLVDTQYF
cdr3_nt: TGTGCCAGTAGTATTGGACTAGCGGGGACACTCGTGGATACGCAGTATTTT

clone_size: NA
d_call: TRBD2
v_call: TRBV7-2
j_call: TRBJ2-1
cdr3_aa: CASSPELAGEGEQFF
cdr3_nt: TGTGCCAGCAGCCCGGAGCTGGCGGGAGAGGGTGAGCAGTTCTTC

clone_size: NA
d_call: TRBD2
v_call: TRBV5-1
j_call: TRBJ2-7
cdr3_aa: CASSLGAGGSSYEQYF
cdr3_nt: TGCGCCAGCAGCTTGGGAGCCGGCGGGAGCTCCTACGAGCAGTACTTC

clone_size: NA
d_call: NA
v_call: TRBV5-4
j_call: TRBJ2-6
cdr3_aa: CASSSQASNVLTF
cdr3_nt: TGTGCCAGCAGCTCACAGGCATCCAACGTCCTGACTTTC

clone_size: NA
d_call: TRBD2
v_call: TRBV9
j_call: TRBJ2-7
cdr3_aa: CASSVGTSGIYEQYF
cdr3_nt: TGTGCCAGCAGCGTCGGGACTAGCGGGATCTACGAGCAGTACTTC

clone_size: NA
d_call: NA
v_call: TRBV21-1
j_call: TRBJ2-3
cdr3_aa: CASSKEKEREGPQYF
cdr3_nt: TGTGCCAGCAGCAAAGAGAAGGAGCGGGAGGGCCCGCAGTATTTT

clone_size: NA
d_call: NA
v_call: TRBV2
j_call: TRBJ1-2
cdr3_aa: CASSVARGGGNGYTF
cdr3_nt: TGTGCCAGCAGTGTGGCCCGTGGGGGGGGAAATGGCTACACCTTC

clone_size: NA
d_call: TRBD2
v_call: TRBV9
j_call: TRBJ2-3
cdr3_aa: CASSTRTSGSTDTQYF
cdr3_nt: TGTGCCAGCAGCACCCGGACTAGCGGGAGCACAGATACGCAGTATTTT

clone_size: NA
d_call: TRBD1
v_call: TRBV5-4
j_call: TRBJ2-6
cdr3_aa: CASSLGMRQGQSGANVLTF
cdr3_nt: TGTGCCAGCAGCTTGGGGATGAGACAGGGGCAATCTGGGGCCAACGTCCTGACTTTC

clone_size: NA
d_call: TRBD1
v_call: TRBV5-4
j_call: TRBJ1-1
cdr3_aa: CAGRQGNTEAFF
cdr3_nt: TGTGCCGGCCGACAGGGTAACACTGAAGCTTTCTTT

clone_size: NA
d_call: NA
v_call: TRBV14
j_call: TRBJ1-3
cdr3_aa: CASSVDFSSGNTIYF
cdr3_nt: TGTGCCAGCAGCGTCGATTTCAGCTCTGGAAACACCATATATTTT

clone_size: NA
d_call: TRBD1
v_call: TRBV9
j_call: TRBJ1-4
cdr3_aa: CASSVTGTGDEKLFF
cdr3_nt: TGTGCCAGCAGCGTCACCGGGACAGGGGATGAAAAACTGTTTTTT

clone_size: NA
d_call: TRBD1
v_call: TRBV13
j_call: TRBJ2-7
cdr3_aa: CASSSGQGSEQYF
cdr3_nt: TGTGCCAGCAGCTCTGGACAGGGTAGCGAGCAGTACTTC

clone_size: NA
d_call: NA
v_call: TRBV7-9
j_call: TRBJ2-3
cdr3_aa: CASSERWSKNTDTQYF
cdr3_nt: TGTGCCAGCAGCGAACGATGGTCTAAAAACACAGATACGCAGTATTTT

clone_size: NA
d_call: NA
v_call: TRBV7-9
j_call: TRBJ1-1
cdr3_aa: CASSPSMRTEAFF
cdr3_nt: TGTGCCAGCAGTCCGAGTATGCGCACTGAAGCTTTCTTT

clone_size: NA
d_call: TRBD2
v_call: TRBV7-2
j_call: TRBJ2-2
cdr3_aa: CASGPPSGSPFRELFF
cdr3_nt: TGTGCCAGCGGCCCACCCAGCGGGAGTCCCTTTCGGGAGCTGTTTTTT

clone_size: NA
d_call: TRBD1
v_call: TRBV15
j_call: TRBJ2-3
cdr3_aa: CATSRDLGTGGGNTQYF
cdr3_nt: TGTGCCACCAGCAGAGATCTTGGAACAGGGGGCGGGAATACGCAGTATTTT

clone_size: NA
d_call: TRBD1
v_call: TRBV5-1
j_call: TRBJ2-7
cdr3_aa: CASSSGDRGFSYEQYF
cdr3_nt: TGCGCCAGCAGCTCGGGAGACAGGGGATTCTCCTACGAGCAGTACTTC

clone_size: NA
d_call: NA
v_call: TRBV18
j_call: TRBJ1-5
cdr3_aa: CASSPLRTDTTVGQPQHF
cdr3_nt: TGTGCCAGCTCACCACTCAGGACAGACACTACGGTGGGTCAGCCCCAGCATTTT

clone_size: NA
d_call: NA
v_call: TRBV15
j_call: TRBJ2-3
cdr3_aa: CATKGVKTGDTDTQYF
cdr3_nt: TGTGCCACCAAGGGGGTCAAGACAGGAGACACAGATACGCAGTATTTT

clone_size: NA
d_call: NA
v_call: TRBV27
j_call: TRBJ2-1
cdr3_aa: CASSLAVSSYNEQFF
cdr3_nt: TGTGCCAGCAGTTTGGCCGTGTCCTCCTACAATGAGCAGTTCTTC

clone_size: NA
d_call: NA
v_call: TRBV10-1
j_call: TRBJ2-7
cdr3_aa: CASNAGTWKMHEQYF
cdr3_nt: TGCGCCAGCAATGCGGGGACTTGGAAGATGCACGAGCAGTACTTC

clone_size: NA
d_call: TRBD1
v_call: TRBV11-2
j_call: TRBJ2-1
cdr3_aa: CASSLDPLTGNEQFF
cdr3_nt: TGTGCCAGCAGCTTAGATCCCTTGACAGGGAATGAGCAGTTCTTC

clone_size: few
d_call: TRBD1
v_call: TRBV19
j_call: TRBJ1-1
cdr3_aa: CASSTTGGTEAFF
cdr3_nt: TGTGCCAGTAGCACCACAGGGGGCACTGAAGCTTTCTTT

clone_size: NA
d_call: TRBD1
v_call: TRBV28
j_call: TRBJ2-1
cdr3_aa: CASSRDRVSIEQFF
cdr3_nt: TGTGCCAGCAGTAGGGACAGGGTGTCGATTGAGCAGTTCTTC

clone_size: NA
d_call: NA
v_call: TRBV19
j_call: TRBJ1-1
cdr3_aa: CASSIVPRNTEAFF
cdr3_nt: TGTGCCAGTAGTATTGTCCCGAGGAACACTGAAGCTTTCTTT

clone_size: once
d_call: TRBD1
v_call: TRBV29-1
j_call: TRBJ2-4
cdr3_aa: CSVVGGFDKNIQYF
cdr3_nt: TGCAGCGTTGTAGGGGGCTTCGACAAAAACATTCAGTACTTC

clone_size: NA
d_call: NA
v_call: TRBV18
j_call: TRBJ2-2
cdr3_aa: CASSPTGDDTGELFF
cdr3_nt: TGTGCCAGCTCACCAACGGGAGACGACACCGGGGAGCTGTTTTTT

clone_size: once
d_call: NA
v_call: TRBV30
j_call: TRBJ1-3
cdr3_aa: CAWANSGNTIYF
cdr3_nt: TGTGCCTGGGCGAACTCTGGAAACACCATATATTTT

clone_size: NA
d_call: TRBD2
v_call: TRBV29-1
j_call: TRBJ2-5
cdr3_aa: CSVVPIAGVETQYF
cdr3_nt: TGCAGCGTGGTCCCCATAGCGGGAGTTGAGACCCAGTACTTC